These T cell receptor beta chains were read from a single sample in a study of T cell changes during pregnancy in multiple sclerosis. Assay used: immunoSEQ multiplex PCR; TCRdb lists only in-frame clones, some missing. The table lists around 78,000 clones, 93% of them singletons, with more than 2% in the top ten. The specimen was peripheral blood, collected in the second trimester of pregnancy. All receptors derive from a female donor with multiple sclerosis, enrolled in a pregnancy study. The CDR3 runs from the conserved cysteine through the conserved F or W. The D gene is left open where the match is weak.

v_call	j_call	cdr3_length	d_call	cdr3_aa
TRBV7-8	TRBJ1-2	14	TRBD1	CASSHGQGIYGYTF
TRBV6-1	TRBJ1-2	12	.	CASSGSFYGYTF
TRBV6-5	TRBJ2-4	15	.	CASSYNYAAKNIQYF
TRBV6-5	TRBJ1-4	14	.	CASSLSTAGEKLFF
TRBV14	TRBJ1-1	14	.	CASSHLRLNTEAFF
TRBV6-5	TRBJ2-7	14	.	CASSYSHNSYEQYF
TRBV9	TRBJ1-2	13	TRBD1	CASSRDRVRGYTF
TRBV19	TRBJ1-1	14	TRBD1	CASIHRGENTEAFF
TRBV28	TRBJ1-4	15	.	CASSSQGSHGEKLFF
TRBV7-9	TRBJ1-1	13	.	CASSLTRLTEAFF
TRBV13	TRBJ2-1	19	TRBD2	CASSTTTSGRGIPFNEQFF
TRBV7-9	TRBJ1-2	12	.	CASSRDTWGYTF
TRBV6-1	TRBJ1-2	12	.	CAGRTANYGYTF
TRBV10-3	TRBJ1-5	13	.	CAISDGVHQPQHF
TRBV9	TRBJ1-5	17	TRBD1	CASSVVETGDSNQPQHF
TRBV30	TRBJ1-3	11	.	CAWSRGNTIYF
TRBV10-3	TRBJ2-5	15	TRBD2	CAISRTSAPQETQYF
TRBV6-5	TRBJ1-2	14	.	CASSIRGIDYGYTF
TRBV6-1	TRBJ1-2	12	TRBD1	CASSQGADGYTF
TRBV2	TRBJ1-2	14	TRBD1	CASSGDRANYGYTF
TRBV19	TRBJ2-7	15	TRBD1	CASSPYPGGSNEQYF
TRBV19	TRBJ1-1	17	.	CASSDSGGAVLQSEAFF
TRBV9	TRBJ2-7	15	.	CASSVAPLSSYEQYF
TRBV6-5	TRBJ2-2	14	.	CASSYRTATGELFF
TRBV7-6	TRBJ1-2	17	.	CASSLVRPDRNNYGYTF
TRBV5-1	TRBJ1-1	13	.	CASSPSTATEAFF
TRBV19	TRBJ1-6	16	.	CASTPGRFDPNSPLHF
TRBV6-1	TRBJ1-5	14	.	CASSESPRDQPQHF
TRBV7-6	TRBJ2-2	17	TRBD2	CASSLGAGGPGTGELFF
TRBV11-2	TRBJ2-5	15	TRBD2	CASAGYRGGHETQYF
TRBV2	TRBJ1-1	13	.	CASYRVMNTEAFF
TRBV27	TRBJ1-5	15	.	CASSLSAFSNQPQHF
TRBV10-3	TRBJ2-3	15	.	CAISETRHGTDTQYF
TRBV7-9	TRBJ1-2	13	.	CASSLDGGGGYTF
TRBV9	TRBJ2-1	15	TRBD2	CASSETSGGYNEQFF
TRBV28	TRBJ1-1	17	.	CASSVRAIYHPTTEAFF
TRBV5-5	TRBJ1-5	15	TRBD1	CASSLGQGNNQPQHF
TRBV28	TRBJ2-1	17	.	CASSSYRVVGTYNEQFF
TRBV5-6	TRBJ2-7	13	.	CASSWRGLEEQYF
TRBV9	TRBJ1-2	12	.	CASSPWTSGYTF
TRBV11-2	TRBJ2-2	15	TRBD1	CASSQQGAMTGELFF
TRBV30	TRBJ1-2	13	.	CAWTSTGDDGYTF
TRBV21-1	TRBJ1-2	13	.	CASSLRQTRGYTF
TRBV9	TRBJ2-7	15	TRBD1	CASSVATGASYEQYF
TRBV2	TRBJ1-5	16	.	CASSAGRHESNQPQHF
TRBV27	TRBJ2-7	15	TRBD2	CATWGLAGGKYEQYF
TRBV30	TRBJ1-2	14	TRBD1	CAWSPTGGLYGYTF
TRBV16	TRBJ1-2	13	.	CASSHPEAYGYTF
TRBV4-2	TRBJ1-2	14	TRBD1	CASSHDRESYGYTF
TRBV27	TRBJ2-1	16	TRBD1	CASSLSGGTGGNEQFF
TRBV10-1	TRBJ2-3	16	.	CASSESRAGGTDTQYF
TRBV7-8	TRBJ2-1	15	TRBD2	CASSPRTSGGSEQFF
TRBV29-1	TRBJ2-7	15	.	CSVELYMAAHYEQYF
TRBV5-6	TRBJ2-3	16	TRBD2	CASSLSLLAGSDTQYF
TRBV23-1	TRBJ2-3	16	.	CASSQFPSAYTDTQYF